Below, one TCR beta chain is given with its context. Authors' data handling: It was from reference gene primer amplification that nucleated cell counts were estimated. The protocol was immunoSEQ multiplex PCR, while the TCRdb copy is restricted to in-frame clones and leaves out a portion. V, J and clone size are taken as reported in that table, and D and trimming were inferred from the DNA itself. The repertoire includes around 120,000 clones, approximately 82% of them detected once, and about 8% sits in the top ten. The entry originates in a study of blood T cell repertoires in COVID-19. Study background: Collection of acute and convalescent COVID-19 samples took place in the United States, Italy and Spain. PBMCs, B-cell-depleted T cells, or T cells were the source of the cDNA or gDNA that made up the material.

CDR3 length: 15 amino acids. Germline CDR1 and CDR2: MNHNS and SASEGT. Trimming cost V 1 base and J 6 bases; bases outside gene matches: 4. Input material: peripheral blood. The receptor's source is a man between 65 and 85 years old with active or convalescent COVID-19. The V gene is TRBV6-1, the J gene TRBJ1-4, with 8 bases identical to TRBD1. CDR3 DNA: TGTGCCAGCAGTGAAGGTTCAGGGGGCCATGAAAAACTGTTTTTT. Translating gives CASSEGSGGHEKLFF.